Listed below are T cell receptor beta chains from one sample, sequenced in a study of response to subunit inactivated influenza vaccine. TCRdb used MiXCR to reprocess the RT-PCR reads, holding one entry per CDR3 protein. Of some 180,000 distinct CDR3 sequences listed, nearly 9.5% are singletons. Sequencing was performed on non-naive T cells sorted from PBMCs, taken on the day of vaccination. Receptor source: a man in his fifties who received an inactivated influenza vaccine. The CDR3 runs from the conserved cysteine through the conserved F or W. D genes are given only for firm matches.

v_call: TRBV10-2; j_call: TRBJ2-7; d_call: TRBD1; cdr3_aa: CASSDRINRGRLAEQYF
v_call: TRBV9; j_call: TRBJ2-7; d_call: NA; cdr3_aa: CASGRGYEQYF
v_call: TRBV15; j_call: TRBJ2-2; d_call: TRBD1; cdr3_aa: CATSRGDRAATGELFF
v_call: TRBV7-9; j_call: TRBJ2-5; d_call: TRBD2; cdr3_aa: CASSFGGEETQYF
v_call: TRBV5-1; j_call: TRBJ2-7; d_call: NA; cdr3_aa: CASSLGEDFYEQYF
v_call: TRBV7-6; j_call: TRBJ2-2; d_call: NA; cdr3_aa: CASSAAWELFF
v_call: TRBV5-5; j_call: TRBJ2-2; d_call: TRBD1; cdr3_aa: CASSSRQGVTGELFF
v_call: TRBV28; j_call: TRBJ2-1; d_call: NA; cdr3_aa: CASSLYRGTLSYNEQFF
v_call: TRBV20-1; j_call: TRBJ2-6; d_call: NA; cdr3_aa: CSARDGRHRANVLTF
v_call: TRBV30; j_call: TRBJ1-5; d_call: TRBD1; cdr3_aa: CALRRGGYSNQPQHF
v_call: TRBV2; j_call: TRBJ2-7; d_call: NA; cdr3_aa: CARCFSFGAGQKPYYEQYF
v_call: TRBV12-3/TRBV12-4; j_call: TRBJ2-2; d_call: TRBD2; cdr3_aa: CASSWAGGGTGELFF
v_call: TRBV7-9; j_call: TRBJ2-7; d_call: NA; cdr3_aa: CASSGVSSYEQYF
v_call: TRBV5-6; j_call: TRBJ2-7; d_call: NA; cdr3_aa: CASSLDVYEQYF
v_call: TRBV7-9; j_call: TRBJ1-6; d_call: NA; cdr3_aa: CASRATGDNSPLHF
v_call: TRBV27; j_call: TRBJ2-1; d_call: NA; cdr3_aa: CASSLQSSYNEQFF
v_call: TRBV14; j_call: TRBJ2-2; d_call: NA; cdr3_aa: CASSPGGWGDTGELFF
v_call: TRBV4-1; j_call: TRBJ1-1; d_call: TRBD1; cdr3_aa: CASSLRTGQTEAFF
v_call: TRBV28; j_call: TRBJ2-7; d_call: NA; cdr3_aa: CASSWQSLAQNYEQYF
v_call: TRBV19; j_call: TRBJ2-7; d_call: NA; cdr3_aa: CASSIGTGSYEQYF
v_call: TRBV9; j_call: TRBJ2-7; d_call: NA; cdr3_aa: CASSPRSTAIYEQYF
v_call: TRBV7-3; j_call: TRBJ2-1; d_call: TRBD2; cdr3_aa: CASSPSAGGPPFDEQFF